Shown below are 6 T cell receptor beta chains from a single sample sequenced in a study of T-cell reconstitution after alpha-beta-depleted transplantation in children. Molecular barcoding with unique molecular identifiers was used for the TCRbeta library. TCRdb analysed the PCR reads with MiXCR anew, one entry per CDR3 protein. The data hold more than 200,000 distinct CDR3 sequences, with 17% observed a single time. The source was PBMCs, mostly from graft donor cells, collected 360 days after TCRalphabeta/CD19-depleted stem cell transplant. The source is a male patient between 2 and 10 years old who had a stem cell transplant for acute lymphoblastic leukemia, so the T cells may come from the graft donor.

This clonotype was detected only a few times. The chain joins TRBV28 to TRBJ2-7; 15 positions match TRBD2. There are 18 residues in the CDR3. From germline, CDR1 is MDHEN and CDR2 SYDVKM. The junction had 8 bases not matched to a gene; V was cut back by 4 bases and J by 1 base. The CDR3 nucleotides read TGTGCCAGCAGTTCACCGGGACTAGCGGGGGGTGCGTCCTACGAGCAGTACTTC. Residues: CASSSPGLAGGASYEQYF.

The chain has TRBV30 and TRBJ2-5, with D possibly being TRBD1 (5 bases). Trimming took 0 bases from V and 0 from J, leaving 11 bases between them. The CDR3 covers 15 residues. Germline V gene sequence: CDR1 GTSNPN, CDR2 SVGIG (reference sequence). The CDR3 region is CAWSVVRQYQETQYF. CDR3 DNA: TGTGCCTGGAGTGTAGTCCGACAGTACCAAGAGACCCAGTACTTC.

This clonotype was seen only a few times. V gene TRBV12-3 or TRBV12-4 combines with J gene TRBJ2-7; tentatively, D is TRBD2 (6 bases). The CDR3 covers 16 residues. V was pared by 1 base and J by 3 bases, with 16 bases between. In DNA form, the CDR3 reads TGTGCCAGCAGTTTAGGTCGGGGCCTAGCGAACTACGAGCAGTACTTC. It codes for CASSLGRGLANYEQYF.

The gene calls are TRBV7-9 and TRBJ2-1; 7 positions agree with TRBD2. This CDR3 region has 15 residues. Germline CDR1 reads SEHNR; CDR2 reads FQNEAQ (reference sequence). J gave up 5 bases and V 5 bases, and 9 bases lay outside the gene matches. This CDR3 is CASSDTAGLNNEQFF. The CDR3 coding sequence is TGTGCCAGCAGCGATACAGCGGGGCTCAACAATGAGCAGTTCTTC.

The CDR3 is CASSQPFGYRGHTEAFF. In DNA form, the CDR3 reads TGTGCCAGCAGCCAACCCTTCGGTTACAGGGGCCACACTGAAGCTTTCTTT. The chain combines TRBV16 with TRBJ1-1, with 7 bases matching TRBD1. V trimming: 2 bases; J trimming: 3 bases; junction bases outside the gene matches: 12. The CDR3 contains 17 residues. The germline gives CDR1 KGHSY, CDR2 FQNENV.

The V call is TRBV7-9, the J call TRBJ2-1; no reliable D call. Trimming removed 2 bases from V and 7 bases from J, with 15 bases in between. Germline V gene sequence: CDR1 SEHNR, CDR2 FQNEAQ (reference sequence). The CDR3 extends over 15 amino acids. The CDR3 DNA sequence: TGTGCCAGCAGCTTACCATCCTCGGTTGATAATGAGCAGTTCTTC. This sequence encodes CASSLPSSVDNEQFF.